This TCR beta chain was sequenced during a study of blood T cell repertoires in COVID-19. Study in general: Donors in the United States, Italy and Spain gave samples during acute or convalescent COVID-19. The cDNA or gDNA used as material had been derived from T cells, B-cell-depleted T cells, or PBMCs.

In the original workflow: Estimation of nucleated cell counts relied on the amplification of reference gene primers. Libraries were prepared by immunoSEQ multiplex PCR; TCRdb keeps only in-frame clonotypes and omits some of them. V and J calls and clone size come straight from that table; D and trimming were deduced from the DNA. The table includes about 230,000 clones, about nine tenths detected once. While infection was still active, Seattle patients were enrolled and then followed longitudinally. Trimming removed 2 bases from V and 9 bases from J, with 3 bases in between. Looked up from germline, CDR1 is SGHRS and CDR2 is YFSETQ. This CDR3 region has 11 residues.

This sequence joins TRBV5-1 and TRBJ1-6; D is unresolved. This sequence was found in a man between 50 and 59 years old with COVID-19, enrolled during active disease. Sequenced input: peripheral blood. The CDR3 loop is CASSFRSPLHF. The CDR3, as DNA: TGCGCCAGCAGCTTTCGTTCACCCCTCCACTTT. Variable domain in full (rest from reference TRBV5-1 and TRBJ1-6): KAGVTQTPRYLIKTRGQQVTLSCSPISGHRSVSWYQQTPGQGLQFLFEYFSETQRNKGNFPGRFSGRQFSNSRSEMNVSTLELGDSALYLCASSFRSPLHFGNGTRLTVT.